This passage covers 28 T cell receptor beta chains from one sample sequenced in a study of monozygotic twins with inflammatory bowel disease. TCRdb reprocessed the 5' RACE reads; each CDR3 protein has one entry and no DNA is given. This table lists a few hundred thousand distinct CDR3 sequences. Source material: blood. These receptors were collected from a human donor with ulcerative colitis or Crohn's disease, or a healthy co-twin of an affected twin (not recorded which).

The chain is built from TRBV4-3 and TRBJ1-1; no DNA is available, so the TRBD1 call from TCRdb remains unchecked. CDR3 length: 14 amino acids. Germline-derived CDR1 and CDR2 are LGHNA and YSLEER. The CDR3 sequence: CASSQDLGGRGAFF.

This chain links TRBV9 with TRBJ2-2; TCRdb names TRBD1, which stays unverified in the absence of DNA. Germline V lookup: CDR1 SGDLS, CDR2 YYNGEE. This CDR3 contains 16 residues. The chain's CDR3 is CASSVGDRANTGELFF.

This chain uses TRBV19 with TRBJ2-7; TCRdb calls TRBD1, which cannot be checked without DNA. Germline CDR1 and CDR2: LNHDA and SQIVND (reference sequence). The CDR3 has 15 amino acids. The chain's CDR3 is CASSITGGAPYEQYF.

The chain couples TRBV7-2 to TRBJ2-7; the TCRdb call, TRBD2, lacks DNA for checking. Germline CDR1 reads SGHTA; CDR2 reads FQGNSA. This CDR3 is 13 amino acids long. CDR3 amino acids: CAGRAGGSYEQYF.

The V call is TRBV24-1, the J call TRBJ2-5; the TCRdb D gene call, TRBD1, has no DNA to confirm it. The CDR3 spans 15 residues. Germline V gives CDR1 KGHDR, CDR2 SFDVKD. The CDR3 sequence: CATSGRQGRQETQYF.

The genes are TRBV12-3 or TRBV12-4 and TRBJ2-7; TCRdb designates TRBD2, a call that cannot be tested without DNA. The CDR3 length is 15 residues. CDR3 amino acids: CASTLDRGRDYEQYF.

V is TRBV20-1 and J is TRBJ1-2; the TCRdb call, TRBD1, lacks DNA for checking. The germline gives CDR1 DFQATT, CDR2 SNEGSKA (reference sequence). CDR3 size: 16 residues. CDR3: CSVPVAGKVLNYGYTF.

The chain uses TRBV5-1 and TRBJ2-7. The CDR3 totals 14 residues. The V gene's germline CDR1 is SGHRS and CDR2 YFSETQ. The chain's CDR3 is CASSLETSSHEQYF.

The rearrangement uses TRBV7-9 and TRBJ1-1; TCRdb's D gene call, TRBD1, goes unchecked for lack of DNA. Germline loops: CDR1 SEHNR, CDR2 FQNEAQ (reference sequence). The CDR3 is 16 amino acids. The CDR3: CASSSPGQGMNTEAFF.

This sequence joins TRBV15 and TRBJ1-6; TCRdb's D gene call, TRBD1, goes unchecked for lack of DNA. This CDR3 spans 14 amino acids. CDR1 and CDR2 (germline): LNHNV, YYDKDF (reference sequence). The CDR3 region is CATSKDRSNSPLHF.

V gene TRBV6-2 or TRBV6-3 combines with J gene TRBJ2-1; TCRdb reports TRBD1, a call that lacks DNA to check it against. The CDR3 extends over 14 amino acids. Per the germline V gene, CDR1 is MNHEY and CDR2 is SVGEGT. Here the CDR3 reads CASSYRQGYNEQFF.

The CDR3: CASSRNRVEGETQYF. This rearrangement joins TRBV18 to TRBJ2-5; TCRdb's D call of TRBD1 is untestable without DNA. Per germline, CDR1 KGHSH and CDR2 LQKENI. The CDR3 contains 15 residues.

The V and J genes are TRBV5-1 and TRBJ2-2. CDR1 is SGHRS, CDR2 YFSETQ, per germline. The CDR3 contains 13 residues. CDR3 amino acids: CASSLILAGELFF.

The CDR3 region is CASSLRLPGQGADEQFF. The chain links TRBV5-1 to TRBJ2-1; TCRdb lists TRBD1, though no DNA is available to test this call. CDR1 is SGHRS, CDR2 YFSETQ, per germline. CDR3 length: 17 residues.

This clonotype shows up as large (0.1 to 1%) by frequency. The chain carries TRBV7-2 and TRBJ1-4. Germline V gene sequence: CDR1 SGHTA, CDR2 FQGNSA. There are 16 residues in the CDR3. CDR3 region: CASSHPYGNDNEKLFF. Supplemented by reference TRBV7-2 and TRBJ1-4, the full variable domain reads GAGVSQSPSNKVTEKGKDVELRCDPISGHTALYWYRQSLGQGLEFLIYFQGNSAPDKSGLPSDRFSAERTGGSVSTLTIQRTQQEDSAVYLCASSHPYGNDNEKLFFGSGTQLSVL.

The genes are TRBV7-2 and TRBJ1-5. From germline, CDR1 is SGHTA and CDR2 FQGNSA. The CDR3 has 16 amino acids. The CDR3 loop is CASSWLGYAPRQPQHF.

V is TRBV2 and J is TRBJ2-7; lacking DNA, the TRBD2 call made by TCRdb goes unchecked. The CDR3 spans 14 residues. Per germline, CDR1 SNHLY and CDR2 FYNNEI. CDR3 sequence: CASAIAVLKDEQYF.

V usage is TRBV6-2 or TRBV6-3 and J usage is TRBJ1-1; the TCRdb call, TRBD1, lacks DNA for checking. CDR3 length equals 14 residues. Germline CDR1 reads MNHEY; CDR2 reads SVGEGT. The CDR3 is CASSVLLGGTEAFF.

CDR3 protein: CASSLVGQEQYF. The chain uses TRBV5-1 and TRBJ2-7; checking the TCRdb D call of TRBD1 is not possible without DNA. Germline loops: CDR1 SGHRS, CDR2 YFSETQ. The CDR3 is made up of 12 amino acids.

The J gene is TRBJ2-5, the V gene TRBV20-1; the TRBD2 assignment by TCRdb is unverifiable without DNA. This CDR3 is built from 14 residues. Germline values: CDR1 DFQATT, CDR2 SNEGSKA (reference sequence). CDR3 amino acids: CSVPPSGRKETQYF.

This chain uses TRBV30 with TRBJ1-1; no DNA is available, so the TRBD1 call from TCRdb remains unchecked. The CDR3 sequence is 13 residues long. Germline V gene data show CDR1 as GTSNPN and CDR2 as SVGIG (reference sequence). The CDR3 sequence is CAWSGQGWTEAFF.

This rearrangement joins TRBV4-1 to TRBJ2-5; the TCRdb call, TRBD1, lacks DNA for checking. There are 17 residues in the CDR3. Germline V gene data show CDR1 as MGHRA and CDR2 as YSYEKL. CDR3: CASGLGTGGPVQETQYF.

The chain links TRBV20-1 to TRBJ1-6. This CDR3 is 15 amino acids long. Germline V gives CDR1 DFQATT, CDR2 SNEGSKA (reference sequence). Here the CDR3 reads CSAPIESSYNSPLHF.

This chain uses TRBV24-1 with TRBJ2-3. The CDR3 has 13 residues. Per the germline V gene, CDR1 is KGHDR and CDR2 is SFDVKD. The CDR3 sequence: CATSDFYTDTQYF.

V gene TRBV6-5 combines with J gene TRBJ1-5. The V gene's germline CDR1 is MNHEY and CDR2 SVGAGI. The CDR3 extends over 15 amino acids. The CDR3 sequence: CASSYSRGFGQPQHF.

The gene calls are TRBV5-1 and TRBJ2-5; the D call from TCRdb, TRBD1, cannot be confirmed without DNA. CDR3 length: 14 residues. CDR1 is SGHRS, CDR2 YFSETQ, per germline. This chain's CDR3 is CASSSMTGEETQYF. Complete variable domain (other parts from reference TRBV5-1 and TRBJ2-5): KAGVTQTPRYLIKTRGQQVTLSCSPISGHRSVSWYQQTPGQGLQFLFEYFSETQRNKGNFPGRFSGRQFSNSRSEMNVSTLELGDSALYLCASSSMTGEETQYFGPGTRLLVL.

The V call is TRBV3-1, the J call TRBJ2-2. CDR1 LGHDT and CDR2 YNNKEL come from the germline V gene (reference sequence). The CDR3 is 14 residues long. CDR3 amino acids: CASSQDPQPGELFF.

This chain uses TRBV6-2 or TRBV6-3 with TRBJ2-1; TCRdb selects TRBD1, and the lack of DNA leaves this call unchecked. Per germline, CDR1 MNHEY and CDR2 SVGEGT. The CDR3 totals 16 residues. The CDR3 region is CASSYSAAGTLNEQFF.